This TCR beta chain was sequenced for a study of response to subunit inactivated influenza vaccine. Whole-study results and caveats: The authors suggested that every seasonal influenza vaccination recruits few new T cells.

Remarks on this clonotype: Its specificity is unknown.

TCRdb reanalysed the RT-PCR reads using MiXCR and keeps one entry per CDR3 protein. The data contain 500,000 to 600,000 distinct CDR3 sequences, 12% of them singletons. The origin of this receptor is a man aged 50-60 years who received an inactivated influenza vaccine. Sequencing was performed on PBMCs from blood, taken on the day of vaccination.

In nucleotides, the CDR3 is TGTGCCAGCAGGGACATGAGCCCTTATGGCTACACCTTC. Protein product: CASRDMSPYGYTF. This chain uses TRBV12-3 or TRBV12-4 with TRBJ1-2; D is perhaps TRBD1 (5 bases). The CDR3 extends over 13 amino acids. Trimming removed 6 bases at V and 5 bases at J, with 13 bases between.